One sample yielded the 18 T cell receptor beta chains listed below, sequenced in a study of blood T cell repertoires in COVID-19. The table came from immunoSEQ multiplex PCR; TCRdb's copy has only in-frame clones and leaves some out. The profile shows a few hundred thousand clones, 88% of them singletons. The source material was PBMCs or T cells enriched from blood (not recorded which). Receptors originate from a woman aged 45-60 years with acute COVID-19.

The chain has TRBV6-5 and TRBJ2-1; D remains ambiguous. CDR1 and CDR2 (germline): MNHEY, SVGAGI. V was shortened by 0 bases and J by 0 bases, with 9 bases between the two germline ends. The CDR3 has 16 amino acids. The CDR3: CASSYSWRSSYNEQFF. The CDR3 nucleotides are TGTGCCAGCAGTTACTCGTGGCGGAGCTCCTACAATGAGCAGTTCTTC.

The chain employs TRBV19 and TRBJ2-6; TRBD1 aligns across 9 bases. The CDR3 is 18 residues long. J gave up 0 bases and V 3 bases, and 6 bases lay outside the gene matches. Germline V CDR1 and CDR2: LNHDA, SQIVND (reference sequence). The CDR3, as DNA: TGTGCCAGTAGTATCCCTACAGGGGGCTACTCTGGGGCCAACGTCCTGACTTTC. Amino acids: CASSIPTGGYSGANVLTF.

The rearrangement joins TRBV6-5 to TRBJ1-2; D remains ambiguous. Germline values: CDR1 MNHEY, CDR2 SVGAGI. Trimming cost V 0 bases and J 4 bases, with 12 bases left between them. The CDR3 length is 15 residues. CDR3: CASSYSGRAGYGYTF. The CDR3 DNA sequence: TGTGCCAGCAGTTACTCAGGGAGAGCTGGCTATGGCTACACCTTC.

The rearrangement joins TRBV2 to TRBJ1-1; D uncertain. Germline V gives CDR1 SNHLY, CDR2 FYNNEI. Trimming left V 2 bases short and J 3 bases short, with 7 bases between. The CDR3 has 13 residues. CDR3 bases: TGTGCCAGCAGTGAACGCCGGGACACTGAAGCTTTCTTT. This translates into CASSERRDTEAFF.

This chain uses TRBV6-2 or TRBV6-3 with TRBJ1-5; D unclear. V lost 0 bases to trimming and J lost 5 bases, with 11 bases between them. Germline loops: CDR1 MNHEY, CDR2 SVGEGT. The CDR3 covers 15 residues. The DNA of the CDR3 is TGTGCCAGCAGTTACTCGGAGGCGGGCTATCAGCCCCAGCATTTT. Translating it yields CASSYSEAGYQPQHF.

This sequence joins TRBV5-1 and TRBJ1-1; 7 bases line up with TRBD1. The length of the CDR3 is 14 residues. Unmatched junction bases numbered 8, after V lost 5 bases and J lost 4 bases. The germline gives CDR1 SGHRS, CDR2 YFSETQ. The DNA for the CDR3 is TGCGCCAGCAGTCGAGACAGGGATGTCACTGAAGCTTTCTTT. This gives the protein CASSRDRDVTEAFF. Supplemented by reference TRBV5-1 and TRBJ1-1, the full variable domain reads KAGVTQTPRYLIKTRGQQVTLSCSPISGHRSVSWYQQTPGQGLQFLFEYFSETQRNKGNFPGRFSGRQFSNSRSEMNVSTLELGDSALYLCASSRDRDVTEAFFGQGTRLTVV.

V usage is TRBV7-3 and J usage is TRBJ1-2; tentatively, D is TRBD1 (5 bases). There are 14 residues in the CDR3. Germline-derived CDR1 and CDR2 are SGHTA and FQGTGA. The germline V and J ends were trimmed by 5 bases and 5 bases, with 15 bases remaining between them. CDR3 loop: CASSPHGRVYGYTF. The CDR3 DNA is TGTGCCAGCAGCCCCCACGGCAGGGTTTATGGCTACACCTTC. Supplemented by reference TRBV7-3 and TRBJ1-2, the full variable domain reads GAGVSQTPSNKVTEKGKYVELRCDPISGHTALYWYRQSLGQGPEFLIYFQGTGAADDSGLPNDRFFAVRPEGSVSTLKIQRTERGDSAVYLCASSPHGRVYGYTFGSGTRLTVV.

J is TRBJ2-3 and V is TRBV6-5; TRBD1 agrees at 7 bases. Germline CDR1 reads MNHEY; CDR2 reads SVGAGI. The CDR3 has 15 amino acids. Trimming cost V 5 bases and J 1 base; bases outside gene matches: 6. The CDR3 nucleotides are TGTGCCAGCAGTAGAGGGGGCGCCGGCACAGATACGCAGTATTTT. Encoded protein: CASSRGGAGTDTQYF.

This rearrangement joins TRBV5-4 to TRBJ2-7; 10 bases align to TRBD2. The CDR3 runs 14 residues. V lost 2 bases, J lost 5 bases, and 4 bases stayed unmatched. Looked up from germline, CDR1 is SGHNT and CDR2 is YYREEE (reference sequence). CDR3 residues: CASSFLAGADEQYF. The CDR3 DNA reads as TGTGCCAGCAGCTTTCTAGCGGGAGCTGACGAGCAGTACTTC.

The chain is built from TRBV15 and TRBJ2-1, with a tentative D call TRBD2 (5 bases). CDR3 length: 14 residues. V lost 5 bases and J lost 5, with 13 bases in between. In germline, CDR1 is LNHNV, CDR2 YYDKDF (reference sequence). CDR3 sequence reads: CATSPLREHNEQFF. CDR3 bases: TGTGCCACCAGCCCCCTGAGGGAGCACAATGAGCAGTTCTTC.

V and J are TRBV6-5 and TRBJ1-3; D unresolved. CDR3 length: 14 amino acids. CDR1 and CDR2 from the germline V gene are MNHEY and SVGAGI. The V gene lost 6 bases and the J gene lost 0 bases, with 9 bases spanning the gap. CDR3 region: CASSQHYSGNTIYF. CDR3 sequence (DNA): TGTGCCAGCAGCCAACACTACTCTGGAAACACCATATATTTT.

To note about this clone: A much larger clone differs from this one at a single base, so this may be a read error. Other DNA sequences in this specimen translate into the identical CDR3. J is TRBJ1-2 and V is TRBV27, with 7 bases aligning to TRBD1. The J segment lost 2 bases and the V segment lost 3 bases, leaving 0 bases of the junction unmatched. The CDR3 totals 13 residues. Germline V gene sequence: CDR1 MNHEY, CDR2 SMNVEV (reference sequence). CDR3 DNA: TGTGCCAGCAGTTTGACAGGGAACTATGGCTACACCTTC. Its protein product is CASSLTGNYGYTF.

This clone was seen once. Here the CDR3 reads CASSNKTEYSNQPQHF. CDR3 coding DNA: TGTGCCAGCAGCAATAAAACAGAATATAGCAATCAGCCCCAGCATTTT. The V call is TRBV21-1, the J call TRBJ1-5; the table names TRBD1, a call not compared with the DNA. TRBV21-1 is a known pseudogene. The CDR3 contains 16 residues.

The rearrangement links TRBV28 to TRBJ2-3, with D hard to call. Germline CDR1 reads MDHEN; CDR2 reads SYDVKM. The CDR3 covers 13 residues. Trimming took 7 bases from V and 1 from J, leaving 9 bases between them. CDR3 bases: TGTGCCAGCACATTCTCGGGCACAGATACGCAGTATTTT. It specifies CASTFSGTDTQYF.

The chain combines TRBV3-1 (or the pseudogene TRBV3-2) with TRBJ1-6; 10 bases agree with TRBD1. Germline V gene data show CDR1 as LGHDT and CDR2 as YNNKEL (reference sequence). J was trimmed by 4 bases and V by 6 bases; bases with no gene match: 0. The CDR3 covers 14 residues. This CDR3 reads CASRGQGYNSPLHF. The CDR3 DNA follows: TGTGCCAGCAGGGGACAGGGGTATAATTCACCCCTCCACTTT.

The chain joins TRBV5-4 to TRBJ2-5; possibly TRBD2 for D (5 bases). This CDR3 has 15 amino acids. CDR1 and CDR2 from the germline V gene are SGHNT and YYREEE (reference sequence). Trimming took off 1 base at V and 4 bases at J, with 14 bases between the two ends. CDR3 nucleotides: TGTGCCAGCAGCTTGTACGAGGGAACGGGAGAGACCCAGTACTTC. Translation: CASSLYEGTGETQYF.

This clone was seen only a few times. This chain links TRBV21-1 with TRBJ1-3. TRBV21-1 is marked as a pseudogene. CDR3 length equals 20 residues. The CDR3 DNA is TGTGCCAGCAGCAAAGTGCTACAAAGAGGTAGCGCGGGCGGCGAGGACACCATATATTTT. This codes for CASSKVLQRGSAGGEDTIYF.

The chain combines TRBV10-3 with TRBJ2-2, with 9 bases lining up with TRBD1. The CDR3 is made up of 15 amino acids. Germline CDR1 reads ENHRY; CDR2 reads SYGVKD. Unmatched junction bases numbered 7, after V lost 6 bases and J lost 5 bases. CDR3 nucleotide sequence: TGTGCCATCAGGAGGGGACAGGGTAATACCGGGGAGCTGTTTTTT. Its translation: CAIRRGQGNTGELFF.